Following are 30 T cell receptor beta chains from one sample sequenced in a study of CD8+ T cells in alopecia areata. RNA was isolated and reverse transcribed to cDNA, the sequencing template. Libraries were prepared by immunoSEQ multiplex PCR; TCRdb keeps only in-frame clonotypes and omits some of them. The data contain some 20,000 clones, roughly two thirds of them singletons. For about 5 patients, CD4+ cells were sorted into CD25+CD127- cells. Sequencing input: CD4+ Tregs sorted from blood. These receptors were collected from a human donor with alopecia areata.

CDR3 region: CASSLQRGYEQYF. In nucleotides, the CDR3 is TGCGCCAGCAGCTTACAAAGGGGTTACGAGCAGTACTTC. The chain links TRBV5-1 to TRBJ2-7; TRBD1 is a possible D gene (5 bases). Germline CDR1 reads SGHRS; CDR2 reads YFSETQ. The CDR3 has 13 amino acids. With 2 bases removed from V and 4 bases from J, the gap between germline ends came to 10 bases.

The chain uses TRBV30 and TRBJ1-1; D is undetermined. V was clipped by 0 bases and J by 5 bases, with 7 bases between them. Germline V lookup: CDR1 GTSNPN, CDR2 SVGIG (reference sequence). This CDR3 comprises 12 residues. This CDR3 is CAWSVSQTEAFF. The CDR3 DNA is TGTGCCTGGAGTGTATCACAGACTGAAGCTTTCTTT.

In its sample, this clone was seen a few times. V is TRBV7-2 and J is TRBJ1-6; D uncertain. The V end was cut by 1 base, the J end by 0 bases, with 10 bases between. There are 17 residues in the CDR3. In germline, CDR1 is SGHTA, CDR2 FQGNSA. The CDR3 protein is CASSLDSARSYNSPLHF. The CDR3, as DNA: TGTGCCAGCAGCTTAGACAGCGCTCGCTCCTATAATTCACCCCTCCACTTT.

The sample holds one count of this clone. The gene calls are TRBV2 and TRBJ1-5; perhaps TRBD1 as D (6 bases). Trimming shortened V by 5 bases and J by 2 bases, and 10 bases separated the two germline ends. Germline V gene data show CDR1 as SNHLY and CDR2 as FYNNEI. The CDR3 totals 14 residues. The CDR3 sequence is CASSRAGGNQPQHF. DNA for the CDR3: TGTGCCAGCAGTCGGGCAGGGGGCAATCAGCCCCAGCATTTT.

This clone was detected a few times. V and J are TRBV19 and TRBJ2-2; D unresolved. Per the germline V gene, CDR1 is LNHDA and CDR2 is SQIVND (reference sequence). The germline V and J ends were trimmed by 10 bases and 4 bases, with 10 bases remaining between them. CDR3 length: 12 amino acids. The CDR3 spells CATQTFTGELFF. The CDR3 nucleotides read TGTGCCACCCAGACGTTCACCGGGGAGCTGTTTTTT.

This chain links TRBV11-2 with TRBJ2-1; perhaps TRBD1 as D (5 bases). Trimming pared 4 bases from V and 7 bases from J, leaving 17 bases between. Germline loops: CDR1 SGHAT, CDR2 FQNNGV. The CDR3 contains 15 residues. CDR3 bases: TGTGCCAGCAGCTCACAACCATCAGGGTTTAATGAGCAGTTCTTC. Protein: CASSSQPSGFNEQFF.

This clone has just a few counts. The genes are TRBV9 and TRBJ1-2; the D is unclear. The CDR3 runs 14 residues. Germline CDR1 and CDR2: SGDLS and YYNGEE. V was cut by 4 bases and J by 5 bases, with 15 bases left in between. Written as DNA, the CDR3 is TGTGCCAGCAGCCCTCCGAATCTCGGGTATGGCTACACCTTC. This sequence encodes CASSPPNLGYGYTF.

CDR3 protein: CASSQQGARGYTF. CDR3 in DNA: TGTGCCAGCAGTCAACAGGGGGCCCGGGGCTACACCTTC. This chain joins TRBV28 and TRBJ1-2, with 9 bases matching TRBD1. The V gene's germline CDR1 is MDHEN and CDR2 SYDVKM. V shed 5 bases and J 8 bases; nucleotides not matched to a gene: 6. The CDR3 has 13 residues.

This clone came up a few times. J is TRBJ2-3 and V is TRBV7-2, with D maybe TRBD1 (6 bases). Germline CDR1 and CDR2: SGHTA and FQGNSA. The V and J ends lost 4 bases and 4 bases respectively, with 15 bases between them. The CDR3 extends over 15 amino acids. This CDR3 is CASSSLQGSPDTQYF. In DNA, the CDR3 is TGTGCCAGCAGCTCGTTACAGGGTTCCCCAGATACGCAGTATTTT.

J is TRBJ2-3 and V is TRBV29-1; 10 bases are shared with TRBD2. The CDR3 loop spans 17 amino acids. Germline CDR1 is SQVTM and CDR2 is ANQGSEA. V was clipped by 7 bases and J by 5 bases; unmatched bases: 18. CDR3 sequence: CSAEVSPQRGGRDTQYF. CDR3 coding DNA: TGCAGCGCCGAGGTATCTCCTCAGCGGGGGGGCCGAGATACGCAGTATTTT.

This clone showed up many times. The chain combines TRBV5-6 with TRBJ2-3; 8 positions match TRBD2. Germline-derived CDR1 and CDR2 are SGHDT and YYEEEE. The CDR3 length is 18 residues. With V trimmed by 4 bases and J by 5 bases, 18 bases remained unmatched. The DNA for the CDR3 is TGTGCCAGCAGCCCGGCGGAGGGGGGAGCGGGGGTAGAAGATACGCAGTATTTT. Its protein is CASSPAEGGAGVEDTQYF.

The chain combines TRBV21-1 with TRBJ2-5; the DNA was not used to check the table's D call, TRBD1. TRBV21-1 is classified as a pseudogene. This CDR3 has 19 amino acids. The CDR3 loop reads CASSKGRWTVSCPKETQYF. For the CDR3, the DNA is TGTGCCAGCAGCAAAGGCCGATGGACAGTTAGTTGTCCGAAGGAGACCCAGTACTTC.

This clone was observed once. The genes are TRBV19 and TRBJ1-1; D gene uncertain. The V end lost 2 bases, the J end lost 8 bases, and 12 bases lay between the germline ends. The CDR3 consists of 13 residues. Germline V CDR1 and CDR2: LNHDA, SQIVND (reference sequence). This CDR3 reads CASSIREASEAFF. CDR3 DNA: TGTGCCAGTAGTATACGGGAGGCATCAGAAGCTTTCTTT.

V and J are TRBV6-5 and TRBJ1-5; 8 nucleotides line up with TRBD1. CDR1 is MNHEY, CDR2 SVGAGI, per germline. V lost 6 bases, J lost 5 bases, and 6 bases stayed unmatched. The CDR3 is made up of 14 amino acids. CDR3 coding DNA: TGTGCCAGCAGGGCCGGACAGGGCTATCAGCCCCAGCATTTT. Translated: CASRAGQGYQPQHF.

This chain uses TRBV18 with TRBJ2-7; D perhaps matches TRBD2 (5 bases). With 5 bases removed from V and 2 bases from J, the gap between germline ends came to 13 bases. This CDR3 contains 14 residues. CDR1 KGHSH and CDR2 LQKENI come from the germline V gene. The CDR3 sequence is CASSSTRPPYEQYF. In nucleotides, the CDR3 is TGTGCCAGCTCATCAACTAGGCCGCCCTACGAGCAGTACTTC.

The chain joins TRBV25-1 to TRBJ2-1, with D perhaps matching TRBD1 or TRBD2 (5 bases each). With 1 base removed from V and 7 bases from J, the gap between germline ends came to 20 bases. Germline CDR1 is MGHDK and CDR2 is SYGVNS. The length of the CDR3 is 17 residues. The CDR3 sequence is CASSEFGARAVHNEQFF. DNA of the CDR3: TGTGCCAGCAGTGAATTCGGGGCCAGGGCTGTCCATAATGAGCAGTTCTTC.

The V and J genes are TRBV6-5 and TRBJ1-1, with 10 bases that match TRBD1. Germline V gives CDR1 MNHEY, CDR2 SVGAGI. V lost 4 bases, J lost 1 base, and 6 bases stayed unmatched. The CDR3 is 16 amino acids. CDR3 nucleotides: TGTGCCAGCAGTTTCGACAGGGGGCTTCAGAACACTGAAGCTTTCTTT. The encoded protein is CASSFDRGLQNTEAFF.

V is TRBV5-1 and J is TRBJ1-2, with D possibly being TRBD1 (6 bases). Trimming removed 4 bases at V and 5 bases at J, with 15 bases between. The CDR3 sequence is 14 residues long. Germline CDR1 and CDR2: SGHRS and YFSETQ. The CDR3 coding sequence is TGCGCCAGCAGCCCTCAGGGGAGAGTATATGGCTACACCTTC. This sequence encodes CASSPQGRVYGYTF. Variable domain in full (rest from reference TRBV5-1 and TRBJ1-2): KAGVTQTPRYLIKTRGQQVTLSCSPISGHRSVSWYQQTPGQGLQFLFEYFSETQRNKGNFPGRFSGRQFSNSRSEMNVSTLELGDSALYLCASSPQGRVYGYTFGSGTRLTVV.

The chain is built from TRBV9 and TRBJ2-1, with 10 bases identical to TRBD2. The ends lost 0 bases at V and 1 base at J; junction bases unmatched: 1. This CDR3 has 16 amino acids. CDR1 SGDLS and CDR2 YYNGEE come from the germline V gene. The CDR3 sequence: CASSVGTSGSYNEQFF. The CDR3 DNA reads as TGTGCCAGCAGCGTAGGGACTAGCGGTTCCTACAATGAGCAGTTCTTC.

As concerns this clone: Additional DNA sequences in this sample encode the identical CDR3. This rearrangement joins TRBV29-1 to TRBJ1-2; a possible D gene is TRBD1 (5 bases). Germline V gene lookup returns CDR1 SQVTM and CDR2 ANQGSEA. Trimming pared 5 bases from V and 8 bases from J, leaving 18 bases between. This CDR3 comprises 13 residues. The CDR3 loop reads CSVLKQAAGGYTF. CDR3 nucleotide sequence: TGCAGCGTTCTCAAACAGGCGGCTGGAGGCTACACCTTC.

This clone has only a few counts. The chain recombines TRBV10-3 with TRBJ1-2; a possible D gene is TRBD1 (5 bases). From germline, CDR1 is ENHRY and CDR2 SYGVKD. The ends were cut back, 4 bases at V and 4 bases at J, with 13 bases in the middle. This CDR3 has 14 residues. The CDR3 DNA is TGTGCCATCAGTGTTTCGGACACCACCTATGGCTACACCTTC. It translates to CAISVSDTTYGYTF.

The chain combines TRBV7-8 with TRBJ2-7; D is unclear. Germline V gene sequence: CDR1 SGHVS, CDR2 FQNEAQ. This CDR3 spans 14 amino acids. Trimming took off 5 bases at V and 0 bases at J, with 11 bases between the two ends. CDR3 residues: CASSPTINSYEQYF. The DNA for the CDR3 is TGTGCCAGCAGCCCGACGATTAACTCCTACGAGCAGTACTTC.

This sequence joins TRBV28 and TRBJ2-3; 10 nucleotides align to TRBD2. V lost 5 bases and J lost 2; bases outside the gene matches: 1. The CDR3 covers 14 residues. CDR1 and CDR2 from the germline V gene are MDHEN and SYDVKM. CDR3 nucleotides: TGTGCCAGCAGTCTAGCGGGGGACACAGATACGCAGTATTTT. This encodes CASSLAGDTDTQYF.

This CDR3 reads CASSYNGGGTEAFF. The CDR3 DNA reads as TGTGCCAGCAGTTACAACGGGGGCGGCACTGAAGCTTTCTTT. The rearrangement uses TRBV6-6 and TRBJ1-1, with a possible D match to TRBD1 (6 bases). V shed 2 bases and J shed 4 bases, with 11 bases lying between them. Germline V lookup: CDR1 MNHNY, CDR2 SVGAGI (reference sequence). The CDR3 has 14 residues.

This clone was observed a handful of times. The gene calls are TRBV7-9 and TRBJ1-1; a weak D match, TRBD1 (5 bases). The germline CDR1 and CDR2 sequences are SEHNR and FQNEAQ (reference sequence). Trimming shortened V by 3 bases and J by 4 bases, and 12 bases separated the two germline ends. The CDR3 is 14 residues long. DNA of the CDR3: TGTGCCAGCAGCTTGGGACGGGGAGCCACTGAAGCTTTCTTT. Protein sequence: CASSLGRGATEAFF.

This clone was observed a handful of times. The CDR3 bases are TGTGCCAGCAGCCGCCAGGGGTCGGAGACCCAGTACTTC. Protein: CASSRQGSETQYF. This chain links TRBV7-3 with TRBJ2-5, with D perhaps TRBD1 (6 bases). Trimming shortened V by 5 bases and J by 5 bases, and 12 bases separated the two germline ends. CDR3 length equals 13 residues. Germline V CDR1 and CDR2: SGHTA, FQGTGA.

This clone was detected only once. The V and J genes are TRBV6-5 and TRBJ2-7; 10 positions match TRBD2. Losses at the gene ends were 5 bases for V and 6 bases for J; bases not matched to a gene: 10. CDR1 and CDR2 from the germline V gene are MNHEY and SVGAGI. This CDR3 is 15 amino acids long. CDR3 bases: TGTGCCAGCAGTCGAGGGACTAGCGCTGCGACCGAGCAGTACTTC. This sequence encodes CASSRGTSAATEQYF.

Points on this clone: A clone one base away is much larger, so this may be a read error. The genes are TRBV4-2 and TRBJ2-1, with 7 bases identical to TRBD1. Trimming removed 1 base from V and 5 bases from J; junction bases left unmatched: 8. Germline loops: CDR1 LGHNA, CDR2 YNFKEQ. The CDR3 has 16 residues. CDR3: CASSQGETGYNNEQFF. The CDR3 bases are TGTGCCAGCAGCCAAGGTGAGACAGGGTATAACAATGAGCAGTTCTTC.

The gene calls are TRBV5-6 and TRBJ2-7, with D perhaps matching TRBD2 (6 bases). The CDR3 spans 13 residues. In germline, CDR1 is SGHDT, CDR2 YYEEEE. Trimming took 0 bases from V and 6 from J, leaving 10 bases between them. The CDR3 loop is CASSLVLAVEQYF. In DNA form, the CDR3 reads TGTGCCAGCAGCTTGGTACTAGCTGTCGAGCAGTACTTC.

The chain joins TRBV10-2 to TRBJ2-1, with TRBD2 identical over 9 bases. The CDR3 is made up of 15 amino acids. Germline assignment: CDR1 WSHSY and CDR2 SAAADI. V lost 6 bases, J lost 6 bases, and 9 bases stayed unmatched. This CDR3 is CASRRAGGRSNEQFF. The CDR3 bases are TGCGCCAGCAGGAGGGCGGGAGGGCGATCCAATGAGCAGTTCTTC.